The 14 T cell receptor beta chains below all came from one sample that was sequenced in a study of T-cell memory formation after mild COVID-19. In TCRdb, the 5' RACE reads were re-called with MiXCR into one record per CDR3 protein. The table has tens of thousands of distinct CDR3 sequences, approximately 25% seen once; the top ten hold over 40%. Sequencing was done on a sample of PBMCs or a T cell subset sorted from them (not recorded which). The receptor source for this set is a man aged 18-30 years who had mild COVID-19 (a few samples of this study predate the infection). Cell type and time point are not known.

The chain couples TRBV7-9 to TRBJ1-2; maybe TRBD1 (6 bases). The V end was cut by 6 bases, the J end by 12 bases, with 29 bases between. This CDR3 comprises 16 residues. Germline V CDR1 and CDR2: SEHNR, FQNEAQ (reference sequence). The CDR3 DNA sequence: TGTGCCAGCAGTCTCCCCCGGGGGGGGCCGACCGTCCCTGACACCTTC. Protein product: CASSLPRGGPTVPDTF.

This clonotype was observed a few times. The chain combines TRBV29-1 with TRBJ2-3; D is undetermined. Germline CDR1 is SQVTM and CDR2 is ANQGSEA. This CDR3 has 13 residues. V was clipped by 5 bases and J by 1 base, with 10 bases between them. The CDR3 reads CSVCQLGTDTQYF. Here the CDR3 DNA reads TGCAGCGTTTGTCAGCTAGGCACAGATACGCAGTATTTT.

The chain combines TRBV13 with TRBJ2-1; 9 nucleotides align to TRBD1. The trim removed 1 base at V and 2 bases at J, leaving 3 bases unmatched. This CDR3 is built from 16 residues. The germline CDR1 and CDR2 sequences are PRHDT and FYEKMQ (reference sequence). CDR3 amino acids: CASSLEGTGPYNEQFF. The CDR3 bases are TGTGCCAGCAGCTTAGAAGGGACAGGGCCCTACAATGAGCAGTTCTTC.

In its sample, this clonotype was seen a few times. The V call is TRBV27, the J call TRBJ2-7, with a tentative D call TRBD2 (6 bases). This CDR3 contains 12 residues. Deletions cut 2 bases from V and 6 bases from J, with 8 bases between. Germline CDR1 reads MNHEY; CDR2 reads SMNVEV (reference sequence). The CDR3 DNA sequence: TGTGCCAGCAGTTTAAGCGGGTCCGAGCAGTACTTC. Protein: CASSLSGSEQYF.

In this sample, this clonotype turned up a few times. This chain links TRBV5-4 with TRBJ2-1; maybe TRBD1 (6 bases). Per the germline V gene, CDR1 is SGHNT and CDR2 is YYREEE (reference sequence). Trimming stripped 5 bases from V and 7 bases from J, with 19 bases between. This CDR3 is built from 15 residues. The CDR3 loop reads CASSFPGAPRNEQFF. CDR3 coding DNA: TGTGCCAGCAGTTTTCCAGGGGCCCCTAGAAATGAGCAGTTCTTC. Together with reference TRBV5-4 and TRBJ2-1, the CDR3 gives the full variable domain: ETGVTQSPTHLIKTRGQQVTLRCSSQSGHNTVSWYQQALGQGPQFIFQYYREEENGRGNFPPRFSGLQFPNYSSELNVNALELDDSALYLCASSFPGAPRNEQFFGPGTRLTVL.

The chain uses TRBV6-1 and TRBJ2-7; possible D gene TRBD1, 6 bases. The CDR3 is made up of 12 amino acids. The V end lost 6 bases, the J end lost 5 bases, and 11 bases lay between the germline ends. Germline assignment: CDR1 MNHNS and CDR2 SASEGT. CDR3 amino acids: CASRTGWNEQYF. CDR3 bases: TGTGCCAGCAGAACAGGGTGGAACGAGCAGTACTTC.

This clonotype was picked up a small number of times. This sequence joins TRBV4-1 and TRBJ1-2; D call uncertain. CDR3 length: 14 amino acids. Germline values: CDR1 MGHRA, CDR2 YSYEKL. The V and J ends lost 4 bases and 5 bases respectively, with 14 bases between them. The CDR3 loop is CASSLVRETYGYTF. The CDR3 bases are TGCGCCAGCAGCCTGGTACGCGAGACGTATGGCTACACCTTC.

The chain couples TRBV27 to TRBJ2-3; D ambiguous. Trimming took off 6 bases at V and 4 bases at J, with 5 bases between the two ends. Germline V gives CDR1 MNHEY, CDR2 SMNVEV (reference sequence). The CDR3 has 11 amino acids. The CDR3 nucleotides are TGTGCCAGCAGGGGCCCAGATACGCAGTATTTT. Translation gives CASRGPDTQYF.

This clonotype was seen only a few times. This rearrangement joins TRBV28 to TRBJ1-5; D unresolved. Germline loops: CDR1 MDHEN, CDR2 SYDVKM. This CDR3 is 13 amino acids long. Trimming pared 1 base from V and 5 bases from J, leaving 6 bases between. Here the CDR3 DNA reads TGTGCCAGCAGTTTATACGGGGATCAGCCCCAGCATTTT. Translating gives CASSLYGDQPQHF.

This clonotype has a handful of counts. The chain uses TRBV28 and TRBJ2-7; 11 positions match TRBD2. V lost 3 bases to trimming and J lost 4 bases; unmatched junction nucleotides: 5. This CDR3 contains 15 residues. The germline V gene encodes CDR1 MDHEN and CDR2 SYDVKM. The CDR3 is CASSLGSGGAYEQYV. DNA of the CDR3: TGTGCCAGCAGTTTGGGTAGCGGGGGGGCGTACGAGCAGTACGTC.

The J gene is TRBJ2-7, the V gene TRBV25-1; D unresolved. V lost 4 bases, J lost 4 bases, and 11 bases lay in between. Germline-derived CDR1 and CDR2 are MGHDK and SYGVNS. This CDR3 spans 13 amino acids. This CDR3 reads CASSGPVVYEQYF. The CDR3 nucleotides read TGTGCCAGCAGTGGCCCGGTAGTTTACGAGCAGTACTTC.

V is TRBV6-2 or TRBV6-3 and J is TRBJ2-7; 9 nucleotides agree with TRBD1. This CDR3 has 16 residues. Germline-derived CDR1 and CDR2 are MNHEY and SVGEGT. After removal of 2 bases from V and 5 bases from J, the junction contained 10 bases not matched to a gene. The CDR3 DNA reads as TGTGCCAGCAGTTACCAACTCGGGACAGGGTCGGACGAGCAGTACGTC. Translation gives CASSYQLGTGSDEQYV.

The chain recombines TRBV20-1 with TRBJ2-5; unclear D gene. Germline CDR1 reads DFQATT; CDR2 reads SNEGSKA (reference sequence). The CDR3 has 12 amino acids. Trimming shortened V by 6 bases and J by 1 base, and 9 bases separated the two germline ends. Here the CDR3 DNA reads TGCAGTGCAAGGGCGGTCCAAGAGACCCAGTACTTC. The encoded protein is CSARAVQETQYF.

The genes are TRBV12-5 and TRBJ1-1; TRBD1 might be the D (6 bases). CDR3 length equals 14 residues. V lost 1 base, J lost 5 bases, and 11 bases lay in between. CDR1 and CDR2 (germline): LGHNT, FRNRAP. The CDR3 reads CASGLEGRGTEAFF. The CDR3 coding sequence is TGTGCTAGTGGTTTGGAGGGAAGGGGGACTGAAGCTTTCTTT.